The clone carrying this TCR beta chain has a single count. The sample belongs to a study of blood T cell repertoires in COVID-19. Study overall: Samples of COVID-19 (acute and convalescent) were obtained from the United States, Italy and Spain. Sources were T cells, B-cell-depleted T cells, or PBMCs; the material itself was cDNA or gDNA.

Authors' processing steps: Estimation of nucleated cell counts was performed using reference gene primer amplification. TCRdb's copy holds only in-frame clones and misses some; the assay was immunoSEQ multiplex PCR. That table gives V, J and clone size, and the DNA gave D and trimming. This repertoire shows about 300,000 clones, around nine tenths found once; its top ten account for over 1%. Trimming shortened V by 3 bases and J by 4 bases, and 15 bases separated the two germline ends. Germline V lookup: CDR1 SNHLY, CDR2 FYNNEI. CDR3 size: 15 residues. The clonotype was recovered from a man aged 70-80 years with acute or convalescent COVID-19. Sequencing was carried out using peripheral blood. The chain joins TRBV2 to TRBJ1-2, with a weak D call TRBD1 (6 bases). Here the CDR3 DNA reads TGTGCCAGCAGTGACGGACAGTCGAGGGGCTATGGCTACACCTTC. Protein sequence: CASSDGQSRGYGYTF.